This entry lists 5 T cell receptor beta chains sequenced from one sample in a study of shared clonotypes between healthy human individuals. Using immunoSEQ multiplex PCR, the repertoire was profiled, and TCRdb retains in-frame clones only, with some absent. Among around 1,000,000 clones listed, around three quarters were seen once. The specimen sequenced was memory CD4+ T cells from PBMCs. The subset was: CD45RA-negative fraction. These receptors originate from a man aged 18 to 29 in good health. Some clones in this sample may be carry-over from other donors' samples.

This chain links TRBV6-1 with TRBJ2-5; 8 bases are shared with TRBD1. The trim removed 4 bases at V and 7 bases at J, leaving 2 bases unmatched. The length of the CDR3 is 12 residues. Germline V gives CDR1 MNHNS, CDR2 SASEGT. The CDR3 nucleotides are TGTGCCAGCAGTGGGGACAGGACGACCCAGTACTTC. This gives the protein CASSGDRTTQYF.

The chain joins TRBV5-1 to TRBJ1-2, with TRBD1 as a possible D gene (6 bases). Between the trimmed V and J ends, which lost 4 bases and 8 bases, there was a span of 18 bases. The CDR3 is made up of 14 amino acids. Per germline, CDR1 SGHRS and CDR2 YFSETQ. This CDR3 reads CASSPARTGLGYTF. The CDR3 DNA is TGCGCCAGCAGCCCGGCCCGAACAGGGTTGGGCTACACCTTC.

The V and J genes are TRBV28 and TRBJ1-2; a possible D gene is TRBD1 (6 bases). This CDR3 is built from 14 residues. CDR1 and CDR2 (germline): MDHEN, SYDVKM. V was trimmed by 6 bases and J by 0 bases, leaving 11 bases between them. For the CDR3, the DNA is TGTGCCAGCAGCACTGGACAGCCTAACTATGGCTACACCTTC. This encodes CASSTGQPNYGYTF.

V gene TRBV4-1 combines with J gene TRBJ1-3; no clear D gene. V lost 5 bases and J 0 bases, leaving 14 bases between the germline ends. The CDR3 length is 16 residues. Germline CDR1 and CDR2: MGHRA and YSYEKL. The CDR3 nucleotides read TGCGCCAGCAGCAACCCAACATTAGCCTCTGGAAACACCATATATTTT. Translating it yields CASSNPTLASGNTIYF.

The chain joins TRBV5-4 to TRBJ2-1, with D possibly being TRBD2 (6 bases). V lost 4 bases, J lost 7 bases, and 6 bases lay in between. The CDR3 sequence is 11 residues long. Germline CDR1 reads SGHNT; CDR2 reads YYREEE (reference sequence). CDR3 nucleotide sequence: TGTGCCAGCAGCCGGGGGAATGAGCAGTTCTTC. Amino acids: CASSRGNEQFF.